This TCR beta chain derives from a study of T cell changes during pregnancy in multiple sclerosis. This clone turned up a few times. The germline V gene encodes CDR1 SGHTA and CDR2 FQGTGA. The CDR3 is 15 amino acids. Trimming left V 5 bases short and J 4 bases short, with 17 bases between. The protocol was immunoSEQ multiplex PCR, while the TCRdb copy is restricted to in-frame clones and leaves out a portion. The sample holds about 36,000 clones, 88% seen once. The rearrangement uses TRBV7-3 and TRBJ1-1; TRBD1 is a possible D gene (5 bases). The sequence was collected from a female donor with multiple sclerosis, enrolled in a pregnancy study. The source material was CD4+ T cells from peripheral blood mononuclear cells, sampled in the first trimester of pregnancy. CDR3 nucleotide sequence: TGTGCCAGCAGCCCGGGAGTCGGCGGGACCACTGAAGCTTTCTTT. It specifies CASSPGVGGTTEAFF.